This TCR beta chain came from a study of cytomegalovirus exposure and HLA in healthy donors. Notes on the study in general: Most TCRs appeared rarely, but some public TCRs recurred in many donors. The study labeled 150 to 200 TCR beta chains cytomegalovirus-associated. Association with HLA alleles at 0.05 false discovery rate was found for 16,951 TCR beta sequences in a later analysis.

V was clipped by 7 bases and J by 9 bases; unmatched bases: 5. The CDR3 length is 12 residues. The V gene's germline CDR1 is SNHLY and CDR2 FYNNEI. PCR primers comprised 60 Vbeta and 13 Jbeta primers. Assay: immunoSEQ multiplex PCR; the TCRdb copy retains only in-frame clones and omits some. The sample has roughly 130,000 clones; 80% are singletons. This clone has more than one count but fewer than ten. The antigen remains undetermined. V usage is TRBV2 and J usage is TRBJ2-7; 11 bases are a match to TRBD2. Sequencing input: PBMCs. The sequence derives from a man aged 25-40 years in good health and CMV-seronegative. This chain's CDR3 is CASNPGLAGQYF. The CDR3 DNA is TGTGCCAGCAACCCCGGACTAGCGGGGCAGTACTTC.